This TCR beta chain was profiled in a study of blood T cell repertoires in COVID-19. Whole-study context: Italy, Spain and the United States were the sources of the convalescent and acute COVID-19 samples.

The CDR3 runs 16 residues. V lost 3 bases and J lost 2, with 14 bases in between. Looked up from germline, CDR1 is SEHNR and CDR2 is FQNEAQ (reference sequence). In the source study's methods: How many nucleated cells were present was estimated from reference gene primer amplification. Measured with immunoSEQ multiplex PCR; TCRdb has only the in-frame clones, and not every one. Clone size and the V and J calls come from that table; the DNA yielded D and trimming. The sample consists of 140,000 to 150,000 clones, around 90% of them appearing once. Participants spanned ages about 18 to 95 years and resided in roughly 26 US areas.

The specimen sequenced was PBMCs or T cells enriched from blood (not recorded which). The TCR sequence derives from a woman in her thirties or forties who had been exposed to COVID-19. The chain links TRBV7-9 to TRBJ1-3, with D hard to call. The CDR3 is CASSFRSPTTGNTIYF. CDR3 coding DNA: TGTGCCAGCAGCTTCAGGTCCCCAACCACTGGAAACACCATATATTTT.